This T cell receptor beta chain appears in the sequencing data of a study of T cells after posttransplantation cyclophosphamide. Generated by immunoSEQ multiplex PCR, the TCRdb table keeps only in-frame clones and is missing some. The table lists some 40,000 clones, with no singletons. The table lists this clone with many counts. J lost 10 bases, V lost 6 bases, and 11 bases had no gene match. CDR3 length: 14 amino acids. Germline CDR1 MNHNS, CDR2 SASEGT. This chain joins TRBV6-1 and TRBJ2-5, with 10 bases matching TRBD2. Sequencing input: PBMCs. This clonotype originated in a man between 45 and 60 years old in good health, CMV-negative, and a related stem cell transplant donor. This CDR3 is CASRITSGVYGQYF. The CDR3 nucleotides are TGTGCCAGCAGAATAACTAGCGGGGTTTATGGCCAGTACTTC.